What follows describes a single TCR beta chain. This entry is derived from a study of OX40 agonist ivuxolimab in advanced cancers. Study information: People in dose escalation had one of these cancers: hepatocellular carcinoma, melanoma, renal cell or head and neck cancer.

Patients who had autoimmune disease history or got systemic immunosuppression were left out. TCRdb's copy holds only in-frame clones and misses some; the assay was immunoSEQ multiplex PCR. The repertoire includes 49,000 or so clones, approximately 90% of them detected once, and just over 50% sits in the top ten. The sample here was CD4+ or CD8+ T cells sorted from blood, taken in a trial of the OX40 agonist ivuxolimab. The receptor comes from an adult with an advanced solid tumor such as melanoma, head and neck, liver or kidney cancer.

Here the CDR3 DNA reads TGTGCCAGCAGCCGCCTAGATAGGTACGAGCAGTACTTC. It encodes CASSRLDRYEQYF. The chain couples TRBV14 to TRBJ2-7; D ambiguous. The V end was cut by 4 bases, the J end by 4 bases, with 11 bases between. This CDR3 is built from 13 residues. Per germline, CDR1 SGHDN and CDR2 FVKESK.